The clone carrying this T cell receptor (beta chain) has only one observation. Assay: immunoSEQ multiplex PCR; the TCRdb copy retains only in-frame clones and omits some. The data show 8,500 to 10,000 clones, more than 70% seen once. The data stem from a study of neoadjuvant nivolumab and ipilimumab in lung cancer. On the study more broadly: Patients got nivolumab 3 mg/kg on days 1, 15 and 29; combination added ipilimumab 1 mg/kg day 1.

The CDR3 spans 12 residues. Germline CDR1 SGHVS, CDR2 FQNEAQ. Trimming removed 1 base at V and 9 bases at J, with 10 bases between. The input for sequencing was tumor tissue, taken after neoadjuvant nivolumab, alone or with ipilimumab, at or shortly before surgery. This receptor was obtained from an adult with non-small cell lung cancer. Some clones in this sample may be carry-over from other donors' samples. This chain joins TRBV7-8 and TRBJ2-7; no reliable D call. The CDR3 reads CASSLVWGLQYF. The CDR3, as DNA: TGTGCCAGCAGCTTAGTCTGGGGATTGCAGTACTTC.